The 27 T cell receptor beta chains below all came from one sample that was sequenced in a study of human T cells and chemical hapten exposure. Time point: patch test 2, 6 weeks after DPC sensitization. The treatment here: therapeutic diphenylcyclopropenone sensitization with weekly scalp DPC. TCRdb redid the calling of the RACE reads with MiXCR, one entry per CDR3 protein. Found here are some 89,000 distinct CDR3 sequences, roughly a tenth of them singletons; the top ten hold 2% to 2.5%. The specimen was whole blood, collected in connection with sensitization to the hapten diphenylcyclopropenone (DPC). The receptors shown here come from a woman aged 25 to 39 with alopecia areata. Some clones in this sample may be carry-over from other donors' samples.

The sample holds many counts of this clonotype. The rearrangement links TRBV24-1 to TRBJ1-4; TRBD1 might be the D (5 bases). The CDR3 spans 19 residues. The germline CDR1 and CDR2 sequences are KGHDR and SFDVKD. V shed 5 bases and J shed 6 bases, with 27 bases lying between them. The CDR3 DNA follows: TGTGCCACCAGTGCCGCCAGGCCAGGGAAGGGCCCACGGGATGAAAAACTGTTTTTT. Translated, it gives CATSAARPGKGPRDEKLFF.

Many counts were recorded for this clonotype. CDR3 in DNA: TGTGCCAGCAGTGTAGCAGAAGAGACCCAGTACTTC. It yields the protein CASSVAEETQYF. The genes are TRBV2 and TRBJ2-5; D is unclear. This CDR3 is 12 amino acids long. V lost 4 bases to trimming and J lost 3 bases, with 6 bases between them. Germline V CDR1 and CDR2: SNHLY, FYNNEI.

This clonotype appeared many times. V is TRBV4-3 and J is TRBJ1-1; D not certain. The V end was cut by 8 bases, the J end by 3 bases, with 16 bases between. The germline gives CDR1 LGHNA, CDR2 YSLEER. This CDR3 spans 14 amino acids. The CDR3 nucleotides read TGCGCCAGCTCGCGGGTGAACGGAGACACTGAAGCTTTCTTT. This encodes CASSRVNGDTEAFF.

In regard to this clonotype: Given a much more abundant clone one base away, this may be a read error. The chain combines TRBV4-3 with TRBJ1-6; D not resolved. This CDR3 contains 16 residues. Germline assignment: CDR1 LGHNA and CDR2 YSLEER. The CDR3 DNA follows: TGCGACAGCAGCCAAGGAGGTGGGGAGGTCTGGGCACCCCTCCACTTT. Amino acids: CDSSQGGGEVWAPLHF.

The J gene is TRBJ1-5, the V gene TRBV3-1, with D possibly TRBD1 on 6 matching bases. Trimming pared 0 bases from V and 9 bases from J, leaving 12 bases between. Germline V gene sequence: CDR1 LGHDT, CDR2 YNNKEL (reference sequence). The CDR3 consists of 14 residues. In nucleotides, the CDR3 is TGTGCCAGCAGCCAAGAGACAGGTCTTCGGCCCCAGCATTTT. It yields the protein CASSQETGLRPQHF.

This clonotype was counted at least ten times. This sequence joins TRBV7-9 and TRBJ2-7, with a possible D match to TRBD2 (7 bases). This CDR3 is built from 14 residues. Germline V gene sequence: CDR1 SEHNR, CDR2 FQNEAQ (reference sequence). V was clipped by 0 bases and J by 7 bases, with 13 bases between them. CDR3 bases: TGTGCCAGCAGCTTAGCCAGGGGACTACCTGAGCAGTACTTC. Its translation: CASSLARGLPEQYF. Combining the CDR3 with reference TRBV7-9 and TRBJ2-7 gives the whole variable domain DTGVSQNPRHKITKRGQNVTFRCDPISEHNRLYWYRQTLGQGPEFLTYFQNEAQLEKSRLLSDRFSAERPKGSFSTLEIQRTEQGDSAMYLCASSLARGLPEQYFGPGTRLTVT.

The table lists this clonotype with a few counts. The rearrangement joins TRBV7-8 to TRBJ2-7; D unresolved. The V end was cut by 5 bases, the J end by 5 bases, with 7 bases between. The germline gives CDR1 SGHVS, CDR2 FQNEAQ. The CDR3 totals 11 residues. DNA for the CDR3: TGTGCCAGCAGCGAACAGCACGAGCAGTACTTC. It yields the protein CASSEQHEQYF.

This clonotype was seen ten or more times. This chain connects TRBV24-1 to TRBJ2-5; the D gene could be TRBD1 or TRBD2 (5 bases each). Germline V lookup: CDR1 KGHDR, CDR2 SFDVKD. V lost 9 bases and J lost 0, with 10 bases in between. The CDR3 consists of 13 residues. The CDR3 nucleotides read TGTGCCACCCGGGACCGCAACCAAGAGACCCAGTACTTC. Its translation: CATRDRNQETQYF.

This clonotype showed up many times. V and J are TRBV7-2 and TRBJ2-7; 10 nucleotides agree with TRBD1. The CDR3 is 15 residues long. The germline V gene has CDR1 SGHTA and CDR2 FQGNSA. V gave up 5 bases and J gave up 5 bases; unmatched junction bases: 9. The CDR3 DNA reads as TGTGCCAGCAGCCCGACGAGGACAGGGGGGAACGAGCAGTACTTC. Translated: CASSPTRTGGNEQYF.

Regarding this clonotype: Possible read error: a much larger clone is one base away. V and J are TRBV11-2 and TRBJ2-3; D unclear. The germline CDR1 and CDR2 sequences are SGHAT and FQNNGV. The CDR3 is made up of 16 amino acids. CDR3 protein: CANSLDVLASTDTQYF. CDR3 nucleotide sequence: TGTGCCAACAGCTTAGACGTCCTGGCAAGCACAGATACGCAGTATTTT.

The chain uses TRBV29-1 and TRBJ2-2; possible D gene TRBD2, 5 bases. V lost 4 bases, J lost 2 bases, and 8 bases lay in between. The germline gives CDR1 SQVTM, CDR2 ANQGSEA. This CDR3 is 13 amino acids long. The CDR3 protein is CSVVATNTGELFF. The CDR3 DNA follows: TGCAGCGTTGTAGCGACTAACACCGGGGAGCTGTTTTTT.

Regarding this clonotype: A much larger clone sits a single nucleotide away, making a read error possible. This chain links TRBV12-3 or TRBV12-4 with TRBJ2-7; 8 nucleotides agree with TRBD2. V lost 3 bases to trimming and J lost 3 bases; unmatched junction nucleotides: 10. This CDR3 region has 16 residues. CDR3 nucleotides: TGTGCCAGCAGTTTCCGGCTCATCGGGACTAGCTACGAGCAGTACTTC. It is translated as CASSFRLIGTSYEQYF.

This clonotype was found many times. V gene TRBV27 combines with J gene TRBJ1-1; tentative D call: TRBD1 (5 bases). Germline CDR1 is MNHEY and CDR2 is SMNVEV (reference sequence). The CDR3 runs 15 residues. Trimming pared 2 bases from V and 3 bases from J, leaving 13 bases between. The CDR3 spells CASSLATTGDTEAFF. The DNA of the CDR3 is TGTGCCAGCAGTTTAGCAACAACGGGGGACACTGAAGCTTTCTTT.

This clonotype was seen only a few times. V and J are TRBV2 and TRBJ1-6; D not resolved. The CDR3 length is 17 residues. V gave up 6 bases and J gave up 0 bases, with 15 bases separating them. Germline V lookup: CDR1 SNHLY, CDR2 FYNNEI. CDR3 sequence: CASSLRELSSYNSPLHF. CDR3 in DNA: TGTGCCAGCAGCCTTCGAGAGCTTAGCTCCTATAATTCACCCCTCCACTTT.

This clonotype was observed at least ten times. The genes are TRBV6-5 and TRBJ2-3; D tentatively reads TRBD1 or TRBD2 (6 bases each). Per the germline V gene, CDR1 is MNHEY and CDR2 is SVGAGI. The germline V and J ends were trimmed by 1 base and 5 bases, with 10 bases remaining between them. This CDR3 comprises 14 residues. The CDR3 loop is CASSYWGAGDTQYF. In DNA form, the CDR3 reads TGTGCCAGCAGTTACTGGGGGGCTGGAGATACGCAGTATTTT.

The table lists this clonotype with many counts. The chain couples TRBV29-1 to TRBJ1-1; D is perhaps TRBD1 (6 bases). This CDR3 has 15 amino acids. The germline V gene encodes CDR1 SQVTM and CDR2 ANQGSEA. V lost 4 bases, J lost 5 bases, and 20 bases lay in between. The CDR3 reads CSVVFGGSGGTEAFF. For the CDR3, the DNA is TGCAGCGTTGTCTTTGGGGGCTCCGGAGGGACTGAAGCTTTCTTT.

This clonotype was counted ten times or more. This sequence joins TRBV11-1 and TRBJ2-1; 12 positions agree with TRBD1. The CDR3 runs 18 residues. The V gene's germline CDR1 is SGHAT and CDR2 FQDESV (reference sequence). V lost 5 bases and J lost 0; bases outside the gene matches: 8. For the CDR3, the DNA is TGTGCCAGCAGCCGGGGACAGGGGGCTTCCAGCTCCTACAATGAGCAGTTCTTC. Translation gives CASSRGQGASSSYNEQFF.

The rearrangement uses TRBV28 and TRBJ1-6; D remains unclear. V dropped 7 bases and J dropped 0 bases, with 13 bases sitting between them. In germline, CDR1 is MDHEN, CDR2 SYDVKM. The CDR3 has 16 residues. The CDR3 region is CASTRDGSSYNSPLHF. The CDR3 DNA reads TGTGCCAGCACGCGAGATGGGAGCTCCTATAATTCACCCCTCCACTTT.

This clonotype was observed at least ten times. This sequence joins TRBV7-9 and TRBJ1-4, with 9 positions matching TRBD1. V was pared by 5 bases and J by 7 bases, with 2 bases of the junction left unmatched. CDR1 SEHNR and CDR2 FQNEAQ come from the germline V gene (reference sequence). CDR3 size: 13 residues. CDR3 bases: TGTGCCAGCAGCACGACAGGGGGTGAAAAACTGTTTTTT. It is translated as CASSTTGGEKLFF.

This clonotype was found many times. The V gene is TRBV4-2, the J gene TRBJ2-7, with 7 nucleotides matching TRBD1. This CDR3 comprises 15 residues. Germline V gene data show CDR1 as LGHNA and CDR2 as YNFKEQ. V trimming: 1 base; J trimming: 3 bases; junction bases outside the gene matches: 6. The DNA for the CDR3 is TGTGCCAGCAGCCAAGTTGCACAGGGGATCTACGAGCAGTACTTC. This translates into CASSQVAQGIYEQYF.

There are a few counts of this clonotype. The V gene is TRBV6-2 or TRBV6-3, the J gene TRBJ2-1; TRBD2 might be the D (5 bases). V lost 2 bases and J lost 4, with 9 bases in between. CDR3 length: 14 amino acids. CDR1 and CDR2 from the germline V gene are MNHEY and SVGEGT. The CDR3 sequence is CASSYAPGYNEQFF. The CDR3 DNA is TGTGCCAGCAGTTACGCGCCGGGATACAATGAGCAGTTCTTC.

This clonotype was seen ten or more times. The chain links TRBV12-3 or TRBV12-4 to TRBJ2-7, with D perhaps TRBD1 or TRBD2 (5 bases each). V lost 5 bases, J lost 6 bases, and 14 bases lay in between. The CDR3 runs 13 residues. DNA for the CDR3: TGTGCCAGCAGTGGCCTCGGGACGCCCGAGCAGTACTTC. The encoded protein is CASSGLGTPEQYF.

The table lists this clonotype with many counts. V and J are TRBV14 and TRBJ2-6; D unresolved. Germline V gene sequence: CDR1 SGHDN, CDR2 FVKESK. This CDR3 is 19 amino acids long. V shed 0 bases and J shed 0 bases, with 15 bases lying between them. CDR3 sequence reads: CASSQDPPALNSGANVLTF. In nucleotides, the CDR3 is TGTGCCAGCAGCCAAGATCCTCCAGCTTTAAACTCTGGGGCCAACGTCCTGACTTTC.

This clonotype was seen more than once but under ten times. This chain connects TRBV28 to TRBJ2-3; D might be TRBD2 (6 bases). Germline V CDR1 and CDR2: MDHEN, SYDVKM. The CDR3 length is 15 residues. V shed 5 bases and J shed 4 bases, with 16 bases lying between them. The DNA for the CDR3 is TGTGCCAGCAGTCCCGGGACTCTCAGCCCAGATACGCAGTATTTT. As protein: CASSPGTLSPDTQYF.

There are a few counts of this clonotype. The CDR3 sequence is CSAIPTQGPDTQYF. The CDR3 DNA reads TGCAGTGCTATACCGACACAGGGTCCAGATACGCAGTATTTT. The J gene is TRBJ2-3, the V gene TRBV20-1, with TRBD1 as a possible D gene (6 bases). The CDR3 totals 14 residues. The V end was cut by 4 bases, the J end by 4 bases, with 15 bases between. Per the germline V gene, CDR1 is DFQATT and CDR2 is SNEGSKA (reference sequence).

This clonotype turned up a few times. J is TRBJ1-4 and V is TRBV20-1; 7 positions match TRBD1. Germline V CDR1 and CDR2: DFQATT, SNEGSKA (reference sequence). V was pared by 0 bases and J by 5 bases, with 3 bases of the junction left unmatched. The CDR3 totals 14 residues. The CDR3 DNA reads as TGCAGTGCTAGAGATGTAGGGGGCAATGAAAAACTGTTTTTT. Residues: CSARDVGGNEKLFF.

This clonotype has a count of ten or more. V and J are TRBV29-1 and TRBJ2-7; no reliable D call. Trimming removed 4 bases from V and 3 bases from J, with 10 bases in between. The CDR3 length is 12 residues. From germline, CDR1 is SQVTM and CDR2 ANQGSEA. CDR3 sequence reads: CSVGQLGYEQYF. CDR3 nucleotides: TGCAGCGTTGGGCAATTGGGCTACGAGCAGTACTTC.